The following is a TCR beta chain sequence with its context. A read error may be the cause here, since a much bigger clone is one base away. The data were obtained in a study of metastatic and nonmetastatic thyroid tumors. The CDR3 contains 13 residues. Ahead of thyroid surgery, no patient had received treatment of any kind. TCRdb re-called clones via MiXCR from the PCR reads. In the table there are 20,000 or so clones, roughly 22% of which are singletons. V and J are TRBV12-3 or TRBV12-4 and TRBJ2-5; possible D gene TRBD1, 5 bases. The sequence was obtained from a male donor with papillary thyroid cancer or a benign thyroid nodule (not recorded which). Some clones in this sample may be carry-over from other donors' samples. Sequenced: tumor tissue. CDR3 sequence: CASISGYQETQYF. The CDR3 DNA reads TGTGCTAGCATCTCAGGGTACCAAGAGACCCAGTACTTC.